These 27 T cell receptor beta chains came from one sample sequenced in a study of radiation and T cells in renal cell carcinoma. Noted treatment: treatment-naive control, cytoreductive nephrectomy. This table comes from immunoSEQ multiplex PCR, and its TCRdb copy is limited to in-frame clones, with some not included. This sample carries thousands of clones, over 60% of them seen once, and the ten largest clones take roughly 20%. This specimen consisted of tumor tissue, obtained from a patient whose treatment was nephrectomy without radiotherapy. The source of these receptors is a man in his fifties or sixties with renal cell carcinoma.

This clone was observed a single time. This chain links TRBV5-1 with TRBJ2-3; TRBD1 is a possible D gene (5 bases). Germline V CDR1 and CDR2: SGHRS, YFSETQ. This CDR3 is 14 amino acids long. Trimming took 0 bases from V and 5 from J, leaving 10 bases between them. Written as DNA, the CDR3 is TGCGCCAGCAGCTTGGCCAGGGTTGGAGATACGCAGTATTTT. Protein product: CASSLARVGDTQYF. Looking up the rest from reference TRBV5-1 and TRBJ2-3 gives the full variable domain: KAGVTQTPRYLIKTRGQQVTLSCSPISGHRSVSWYQQTPGQGLQFLFEYFSETQRNKGNFPGRFSGRQFSNSRSEMNVSTLELGDSALYLCASSLARVGDTQYFGPGTRLTVL.

The chain employs TRBV10-1 and TRBJ1-1; TRBD1 aligns across 7 bases. The CDR3 consists of 13 residues. Germline CDR1 WNHNN, CDR2 SYGVQD (reference sequence). V gave up 8 bases and J gave up 1 base; unmatched junction bases: 4. CDR3 in amino acids: CASSGQPNTEAFF. The CDR3 region has the DNA TGCGCCAGCTCGGGACAGCCGAACACTGAAGCTTTCTTT.

The J gene is TRBJ2-3, the V gene TRBV19; a weak D match, TRBD2 (5 bases). The CDR3 length is 18 residues. Trimming removed 9 bases at V and 5 bases at J, with 30 bases between. Germline CDR1 and CDR2: LNHDA and SQIVND (reference sequence). The CDR3 sequence: CASGRSGSFLYEGDTQYF. CDR3 coding DNA: TGTGCCAGCGGCCGGTCCGGGTCCTTTCTCTACGAGGGAGATACGCAGTATTTT.

CDR3 loop: CASSRTGGLDGYTF. The DNA for the CDR3 is TGTGCCAGCAGTCGGACAGGGGGTTTAGATGGCTACACCTTC. The V call is TRBV27, the J call TRBJ1-2, with 10 positions matching TRBD1. CDR1 and CDR2 (germline): MNHEY, SMNVEV (reference sequence). Unmatched junction bases numbered 6, after V lost 5 bases and J lost 6 bases. CDR3 length: 14 residues.

The chain uses TRBV10-3 and TRBJ1-1, with D tentatively TRBD1 (6 bases). The V end was cut by 4 bases, the J end by 8 bases, with 14 bases between. The CDR3 is made up of 13 amino acids. Germline-derived CDR1 and CDR2 are ENHRY and SYGVKD. DNA for the CDR3: TGTGCCATCAGTGTGGGGGCAGGGTCAGAAGCTTTCTTT. It translates to CAISVGAGSEAFF.

V and J are TRBV7-9 and TRBJ1-2; 7 bases align to TRBD1. The CDR3 contains 14 residues. Germline V gene sequence: CDR1 SEHNR, CDR2 FQNEAQ (reference sequence). After removal of 11 bases from V and 3 bases from J, the junction contained 12 bases not matched to a gene. The CDR3 is CALKGAGYDYGYTF. In DNA, the CDR3 is TGTGCCCTTAAGGGGGCCGGCTACGACTATGGCTACACCTTC.

The V call is TRBV18, the J call TRBJ1-4; D may be TRBD1 (6 bases). The CDR3 has 16 amino acids. Between the trimmed V and J ends, which lost 3 bases and 8 bases, there was a span of 19 bases. CDR1 and CDR2 from the germline V gene are KGHSH and LQKENI. CDR3 bases: TGTGCCAGCTCACCCTCGAAACAGGGATTAGCGGAAAAACTGTTTTTT. Its translation is CASSPSKQGLAEKLFF. Full variable domain (remainder filled in from reference TRBV18 and TRBJ1-4): NAGVMQNPRHLVRRRGQEARLRCSPMKGHSHVYWYRQLPEEGLKFMVYLQKENIIDESGMPKERFSAEFPKEGPSILRIQQVVRGDSAAYFCASSPSKQGLAEKLFFGSGTQLSVL.

The V call is TRBV7-9, the J call TRBJ2-1; 7 bases map to TRBD1. Germline assignment: CDR1 SEHNR and CDR2 FQNEAQ (reference sequence). The CDR3 length is 16 residues. V gave up 2 bases and J gave up 3 bases; unmatched junction bases: 7. This chain's CDR3 is CASSLYRDSRYNEQFF. The DNA of the CDR3 is TGTGCCAGCAGCTTATACCGGGACAGTCGCTACAATGAGCAGTTCTTC.

For this clone: At one end, the junction sequence differs from germline, possibly due to a read error. The chain joins TRBV7-7 to TRBJ2-5; a weak D match, TRBD2 (5 bases). Germline V gene lookup returns CDR1 SSHAT and CDR2 FNYEAQ (reference sequence). The CDR3 runs to 15 residues. The CDR3, as DNA: TGTGCTAGCAGCTTAACCAGCGGCGTCTTAGAGACCCAGTACTTC. Translation gives CASSLTSGVLETQYF.

The V gene is TRBV5-4, the J gene TRBJ2-1; the D gene is possibly TRBD1 (5 bases). Germline loops: CDR1 SGHNT, CDR2 YYREEE (reference sequence). The CDR3 has 16 amino acids. Trimming took off 4 bases at V and 7 bases at J, with 21 bases between the two ends. CDR3 loop: CASSGARSGSPNEQFF. The CDR3 DNA reads TGTGCCAGCAGCGGGGCCCGGTCCGGTTCCCCTAATGAGCAGTTCTTC.

The chain is built from TRBV7-2 and TRBJ2-1; 11 nucleotides match TRBD2. The junction had 1 base not matched to a gene; V was cut back by 1 base and J by 5 bases. Germline CDR1 SGHTA, CDR2 FQGNSA. The CDR3 runs 15 residues. DNA for the CDR3: TGTGCCAGCAGCTTAGTGGGACTAGCGGACAATGAGCAGTTCTTC. It is translated as CASSLVGLADNEQFF.

The chain carries TRBV6-5 and TRBJ2-7, with 7 bases identical to TRBD1. The ends lost 5 bases at V and 5 bases at J; junction bases unmatched: 9. This CDR3 comprises 14 residues. Germline V gene lookup returns CDR1 MNHEY and CDR2 SVGAGI. CDR3 in DNA: TGTGCCAGCAGTCATGGACAGGTGGGGGACGAGCAGTACTTC. Translation: CASSHGQVGDEQYF.

A few counts support this clone. The V gene is TRBV7-3, the J gene TRBJ1-2; 8 bases fit TRBD1. Trimming took 4 bases from V and 3 from J; bases not matched to a gene: 4. The CDR3 is 14 amino acids. CDR1 and CDR2 from the germline V gene are SGHTA and FQGTGA. CDR3 DNA: TGTGCCAGCAGCTCGACGGGACAGGACTATGGCTACACCTTC. Translating it yields CASSSTGQDYGYTF. Together with reference TRBV7-3 and TRBJ1-2, the CDR3 gives the full variable domain: GAGVSQTPSNKVTEKGKYVELRCDPISGHTALYWYRQSLGQGPEFLIYFQGTGAADDSGLPNDRFFAVRPEGSVSTLKIQRTERGDSAVYLCASSSTGQDYGYTFGSGTRLTVV.

The genes are TRBV5-4 and TRBJ2-7; D possibly corresponds to TRBD2 (5 bases). This CDR3 has 13 amino acids. V shed 3 bases and J shed 0 bases, with 7 bases lying between them. Germline CDR1 reads SGHNT; CDR2 reads YYREEE (reference sequence). CDR3 protein: CASSSSPSYEQYF. In DNA form, the CDR3 reads TGTGCCAGCAGCTCTAGCCCCTCCTACGAGCAGTACTTC.

This sequence joins TRBV5-1 and TRBJ2-1; unclear D gene. Germline V CDR1 and CDR2: SGHRS, YFSETQ. This CDR3 has 13 amino acids. Trimming took 4 bases from V and 2 from J, leaving 7 bases between them. The CDR3 loop is CASSPETYNEQFF. Here the CDR3 DNA reads TGCGCCAGCAGCCCTGAGACCTACAATGAGCAGTTCTTC.

This clone was counted between two and nine times. The V and J genes are TRBV19 and TRBJ1-1; no definite D call. Deletions cut 9 bases from V and 1 base from J, with 15 bases between. The CDR3 consists of 14 residues. Germline V lookup: CDR1 LNHDA, CDR2 SQIVND (reference sequence). The CDR3 DNA follows: TGTGCCAGCCGTATCCAAGGTAGGAACACTGAAGCTTTCTTT. Translating gives CASRIQGRNTEAFF. The complete variable domain, with remaining parts taken from reference TRBV19 and TRBJ1-1, reads DGGITQSPKYLFRKEGQNVTLSCEQNLNHDAMYWYRQDPGQGLRLIYYSQIVNDFQKGDIAEGYSVSREKKESFPLTVTSAQKNPTAFYLCASRIQGRNTEAFFGQGTRLTVV.

The chain is built from TRBV6-4 and TRBJ1-5; D is uncertain. Trimming took 4 bases from V and 9 from J, leaving 13 bases between them. Germline CDR1 MRHNA, CDR2 SNTAGT. The CDR3 runs to 13 residues. CDR3 sequence reads: CASSADGGRPQHF. For the CDR3, the DNA is TGTGCCAGCAGTGCGGACGGCGGGCGGCCCCAGCATTTT.

This chain connects TRBV5-1 to TRBJ2-5; D possibly corresponds to TRBD1 (5 bases). This CDR3 has 14 residues. The germline V gene has CDR1 SGHRS and CDR2 YFSETQ. The V end lost 1 base, the J end lost 5 bases, and 12 bases lay between the germline ends. The CDR3 region is CASSLFQGGETQYF. In DNA, the CDR3 is TGCGCCAGCAGCTTGTTCCAGGGCGGTGAGACCCAGTACTTC.

CDR3: CASSFPPGLAGDEQFF. The CDR3 region has the DNA TGTGCCAGCAGCTTCCCACCGGGACTAGCGGGAGACGAGCAGTTCTTC. This chain joins TRBV7-6 and TRBJ2-1, with TRBD2 matching over 14 bases. V shed 3 bases and J 10 bases; nucleotides not matched to a gene: 8. This CDR3 region has 16 residues. Germline V lookup: CDR1 SGHVS, CDR2 FNYEAQ. Full variable domain (remainder filled in from reference TRBV7-6 and TRBJ2-1): GAGVSQSPRYKVTKRGQDVALRCDPISGHVSLYWYRQALGQGPEFLTYFNYEAQQDKSGLPNDRFSAERPEGSISTLTIQRTEQRDSAMYRCASSFPPGLAGDEQFFGPGTRLTVL.

The rearrangement joins TRBV5-1 to TRBJ2-7, with 8 positions matching TRBD2. This CDR3 is 14 amino acids long. CDR1 is SGHRS, CDR2 YFSETQ, per germline. After removal of 2 bases from V and 3 bases from J, the junction contained 4 bases not matched to a gene. The CDR3 region is CASSFSGTSYEQYF. The CDR3 DNA follows: TGCGCCAGCAGCTTCTCCGGGACTAGCTACGAGCAGTACTTC.

The rearrangement links TRBV28 to TRBJ2-7; 9 bases agree with TRBD1. Germline loops: CDR1 MDHEN, CDR2 SYDVKM. The ends lost 5 bases at V and 0 bases at J; junction bases unmatched: 2. This CDR3 region has 14 residues. The CDR3 DNA follows: TGTGCCAGCAGTCGACAGGGGGTCTCCTACGAGCAGTACTTC. It translates to CASSRQGVSYEQYF.

This clone was found a few times. The chain couples TRBV4-2 to TRBJ1-1; maybe TRBD1 (5 bases). This CDR3 comprises 14 residues. V was pared by 4 bases and J by 2 bases, with 11 bases between. Per germline, CDR1 LGHNA and CDR2 YNFKEQ. The CDR3 nucleotides read TGTGCCAGCAGCCTGGTGCAGGGAAACACTGAAGCTTTCTTT. Amino acids: CASSLVQGNTEAFF.

The V gene is TRBV19, the J gene TRBJ1-5; the match to TRBD1 covers 7 bases. With V trimmed by 10 bases and J by 1 base, 13 bases remained unmatched. This CDR3 contains 16 residues. Germline V gives CDR1 LNHDA, CDR2 SQIVND (reference sequence). The CDR3 coding sequence is TGTGCCACCTCCGAGACAGGGATAGTCAGCAATCAGCCCCAGCATTTT. Protein sequence: CATSETGIVSNQPQHF.

The gene calls are TRBV5-4 and TRBJ2-5; the D gene is possibly TRBD2 (6 bases). This CDR3 is built from 17 residues. Germline loops: CDR1 SGHNT, CDR2 YYREEE (reference sequence). The V end was cut by 4 bases, the J end by 4 bases, with 23 bases between. The CDR3 region is CASSTLLGLGGGETQYF. The CDR3 DNA reads as TGTGCCAGCAGCACCCTTTTAGGGCTGGGAGGCGGAGAGACCCAGTACTTC.

This clone was counted between two and nine times. The germline gene is not matched at one end of the junction; a read error may be the cause. The gene calls are TRBV7-7 and TRBJ2-6, with D possibly matching TRBD2 (5 bases). In germline, CDR1 is SSHAT, CDR2 FNYEAQ (reference sequence). The CDR3 loop spans 15 amino acids. The CDR3 sequence: CASSPTRAGANVLTF. CDR3 sequence (DNA): TGTGCTAGCAGCCCGACGCGGGCTGGGGCCAACGTCCTGACTTTC.

The rearrangement uses TRBV27 and TRBJ2-1; the D gene is possibly TRBD1 (6 bases). V was shortened by 5 bases and J by 2 bases, with 13 bases between the two germline ends. The CDR3 spans 15 residues. Germline V lookup: CDR1 MNHEY, CDR2 SMNVEV (reference sequence). The CDR3 reads CASSLRDTTYNEQFF. In DNA form, the CDR3 reads TGTGCCAGCAGTCTTCGGGACACCACCTACAATGAGCAGTTCTTC.

The chain links TRBV19 to TRBJ2-5; D uncertain. Germline CDR1 LNHDA, CDR2 SQIVND (reference sequence). The length of the CDR3 is 14 residues. Trimming removed 6 bases at V and 3 bases at J, with 14 bases between. This chain's CDR3 is CASSARPSKETQYF. DNA of the CDR3: TGTGCCAGTAGCGCCCGGCCCAGCAAAGAGACCCAGTACTTC.